This T cell receptor (beta chain) is from a study of cytomegalovirus exposure and HLA in healthy donors. This CDR3 has 13 residues. Germline assignment: CDR1 SQVTM and CDR2 ANQGSEA. Trimming pared 4 bases from V and 1 base from J, leaving 9 bases between. The study ran its PCR with 60 Vbeta and 13 Jbeta primers. In the original analysis: A later analysis tallied tens of millions of unique TCR beta chains, about 12 million of them shared. TCRdb's copy holds only in-frame clones and misses some; the assay was immunoSEQ multiplex PCR. The V and J calls and clone size are taken from that table; D and trimming were inferred from the DNA. The table shows over 90,000 clones, with 75% to 85% occurring only once. This clone has just one count. The antigen is undetermined. Regarding the study as a whole: In a later analysis, TCR association rates varied by HLA locus: DRB1 most, HLA-C fewest. Cytomegalovirus status was reportedly diagnosed by the classifier with high specificity and sensitivity. In a later analysis, V- and J-gene trimming of beta chains associated with a DCLRE1C missense variant, replicated independently.

This sequence originates from a woman aged 18-29 years in good health and CMV-seropositive. The rearrangement joins TRBV29-1 to TRBJ2-3; tentative D call: TRBD2 (5 bases). The specimen was PBMCs. Here the CDR3 reads CSVAEGGTDTQYF. The CDR3 nucleotides read TGCAGCGTTGCTGAGGGAGGCACAGATACGCAGTATTTT.